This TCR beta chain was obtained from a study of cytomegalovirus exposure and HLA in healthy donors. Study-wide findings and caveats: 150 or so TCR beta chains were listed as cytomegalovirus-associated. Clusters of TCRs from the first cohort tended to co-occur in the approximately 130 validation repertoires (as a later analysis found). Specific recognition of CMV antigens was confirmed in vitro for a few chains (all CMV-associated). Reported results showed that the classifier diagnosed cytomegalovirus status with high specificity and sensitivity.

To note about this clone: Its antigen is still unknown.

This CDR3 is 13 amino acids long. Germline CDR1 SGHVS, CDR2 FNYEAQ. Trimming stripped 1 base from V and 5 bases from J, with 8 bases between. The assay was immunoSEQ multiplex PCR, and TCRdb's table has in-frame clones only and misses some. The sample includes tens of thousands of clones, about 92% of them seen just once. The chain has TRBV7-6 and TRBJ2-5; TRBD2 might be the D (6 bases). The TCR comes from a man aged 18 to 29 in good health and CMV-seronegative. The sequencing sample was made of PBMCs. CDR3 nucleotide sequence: TGTGCCAGCAGCTTAGGCCGGGGGGAGACCCAGTACTTC. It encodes CASSLGRGETQYF.